This T cell receptor beta chain was recorded in a study of CD4 T cells in relation to SARS-CoV-2 and coronaviruses. Study summary: ViraFEST: approximately eleven-day antigen culture of PBMCs, then TCR beta CDR3 sequencing.

V shed 2 bases, J shed 5 bases, and the junction held 5 bases outside the gene matches. The germline CDR1 and CDR2 sequences are GTSNPN and SVGIG (reference sequence). The CDR3 totals 14 residues. Study-wide findings and caveats: SARS-CoV-2-driven expansion was significantly weaker in crossreactive than monoreactive clones.

To note about this clone: What it recognizes is unknown.

Before the COVID-19 pandemic, during about 2010-2019, CD4+ T cells were taken from unexposed donors. CD4+ T cells were isolated from the cells after around 10 days of culture. Testing used SARS-CoV-2 S/N and four cold-coronavirus spikes on unexposed-donor CD4+ T cells, cells permitting. Half the medium was replaced with IL-2 medium on days 3 and 7. Sequencing was performed with immunoSEQ multiplex PCR; in TCRdb, only in-frame clones are kept and a portion is missing. The sample gives 20,000 to 25,000 clones, under 85% of which show up once; 16% is in the top ten. The gene calls are TRBV30 and TRBJ2-7; 11 bases align to TRBD1. The sample was CD4+ T cells from PBMCs, cultured in vitro. This TCR came from a human donor in good health. DNA of the CDR3: TGTGCCTGGAGTCATCTGGACAGGGGGCACGAGCAGTACTTC. Translating gives CAWSHLDRGHEQYF.